This entry is about one T cell receptor beta chain. As yet, its antigen is unknown. This sample was included in a study of PD-1 blockade in classical Hodgkin lymphoma. Turning to the study itself: Patients were dosed intravenously with nivolumab at 3 mg/kg every 2 weeks.

With 3 bases removed from V and 1 base from J, the gap between germline ends came to 4 bases. The CDR3 sequence is 12 residues long. Looked up from germline, CDR1 is SGHNT and CDR2 is YYREEE (reference sequence). Whole-study results and caveats: Diversity similar to that of newly diagnosed patients was seen at baseline in complete responders. Only CD4+ TCR diversity, not CD8+, had risen significantly by C4D1.

Following autologous stem cell transplantation, relapse occurred in every patient, and exposure to brentuximab vedotin varied. Libraries were prepared by immunoSEQ multiplex PCR; TCRdb keeps only in-frame clonotypes and omits some of them. Of tens of thousands of clones listed, roughly 73% were seen once; the top ten hold about 10%. Sequenced here: peripheral blood mononuclear cells (PBMCs), sampled at baseline. The receptor was derived from a human donor with classical Hodgkin lymphoma. V gene TRBV5-4 combines with J gene TRBJ1-1; D is undetermined. DNA of the CDR3: TGTGCCAGCAGCTGGGGGAACACTGAAGCTTTCTTT. Amino acid sequence: CASSWGNTEAFF.